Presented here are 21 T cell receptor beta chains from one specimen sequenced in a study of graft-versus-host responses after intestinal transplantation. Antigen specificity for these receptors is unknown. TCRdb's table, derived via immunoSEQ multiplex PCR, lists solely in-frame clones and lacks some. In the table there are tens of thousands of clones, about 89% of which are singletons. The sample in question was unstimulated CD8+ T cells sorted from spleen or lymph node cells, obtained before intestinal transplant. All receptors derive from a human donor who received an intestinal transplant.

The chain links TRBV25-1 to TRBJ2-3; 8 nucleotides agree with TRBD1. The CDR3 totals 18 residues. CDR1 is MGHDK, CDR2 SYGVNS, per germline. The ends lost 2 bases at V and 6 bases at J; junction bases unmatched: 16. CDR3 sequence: CASSEIWTGTGGIDTQYF. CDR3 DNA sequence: TGTGCCAGCAGTGAAATCTGGACCGGGACAGGAGGTATTGATACGCAGTATTTT.

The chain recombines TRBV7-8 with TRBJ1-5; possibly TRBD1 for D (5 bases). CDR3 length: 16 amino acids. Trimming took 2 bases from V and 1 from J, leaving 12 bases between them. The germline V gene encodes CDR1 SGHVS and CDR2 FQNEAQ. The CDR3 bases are TGTGCCAGCAGCTTAAGGAGGGGCGCGAGCAATCAGCCCCAGCATTTT. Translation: CASSLRRGASNQPQHF.

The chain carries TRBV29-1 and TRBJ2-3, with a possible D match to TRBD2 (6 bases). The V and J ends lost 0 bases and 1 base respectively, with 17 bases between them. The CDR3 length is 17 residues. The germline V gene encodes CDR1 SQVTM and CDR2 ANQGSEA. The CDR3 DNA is TGCAGCGTTGAAGATTTCGACAGCGGGTCGGGCACAGATACGCAGTATTTT. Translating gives CSVEDFDSGSGTDTQYF.

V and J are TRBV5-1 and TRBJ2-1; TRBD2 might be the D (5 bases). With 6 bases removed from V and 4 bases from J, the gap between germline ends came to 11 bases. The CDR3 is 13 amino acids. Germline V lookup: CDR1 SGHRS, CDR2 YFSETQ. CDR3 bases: TGCGCCAGCACTTCCTCGGGGTACAATGAGCAGTTCTTC. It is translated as CASTSSGYNEQFF.

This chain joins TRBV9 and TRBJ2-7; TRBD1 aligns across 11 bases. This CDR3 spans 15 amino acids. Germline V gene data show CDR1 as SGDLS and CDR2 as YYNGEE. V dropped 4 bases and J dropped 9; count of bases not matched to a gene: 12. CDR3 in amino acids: CASSPSGTGGLWQYF. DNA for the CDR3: TGTGCCAGCAGCCCTTCCGGGACAGGGGGTTTATGGCAGTACTTC.

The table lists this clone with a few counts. CDR3 protein: CASSEGSGSTDTQYF. The CDR3 DNA reads TGTGCCAGCAGTGAGGGAAGCGGGAGCACAGATACGCAGTATTTT. The chain employs TRBV6-1 and TRBJ2-3, with D tentatively TRBD2 (6 bases). Germline V gene lookup returns CDR1 MNHNS and CDR2 SASEGT. This CDR3 is built from 15 residues. V lost 3 bases and J 0 bases, leaving 10 bases between the germline ends.

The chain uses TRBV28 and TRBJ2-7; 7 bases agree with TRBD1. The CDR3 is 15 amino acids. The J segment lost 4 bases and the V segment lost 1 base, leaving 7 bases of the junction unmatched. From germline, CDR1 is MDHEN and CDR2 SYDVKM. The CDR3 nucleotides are TGTGCCAGCAGTTTATCAGATGGGACAGAATACGAGCAGTACTTC. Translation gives CASSLSDGTEYEQYF.

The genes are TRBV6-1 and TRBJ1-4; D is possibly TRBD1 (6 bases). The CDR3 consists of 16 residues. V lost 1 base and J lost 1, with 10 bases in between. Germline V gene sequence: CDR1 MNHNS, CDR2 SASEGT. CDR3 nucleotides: TGTGCCAGCAGTGAAGAGGGGGAGGGAACTAATGAAAAACTGTTTTTT. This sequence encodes CASSEEGEGTNEKLFF.

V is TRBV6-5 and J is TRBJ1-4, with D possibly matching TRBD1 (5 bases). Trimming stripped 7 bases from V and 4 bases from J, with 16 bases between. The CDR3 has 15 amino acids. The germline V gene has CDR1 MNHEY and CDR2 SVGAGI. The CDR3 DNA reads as TGTGCCAGCACCCCGATCGGGGGGTTTAATGAAAAACTGTTTTTT. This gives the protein CASTPIGGFNEKLFF.

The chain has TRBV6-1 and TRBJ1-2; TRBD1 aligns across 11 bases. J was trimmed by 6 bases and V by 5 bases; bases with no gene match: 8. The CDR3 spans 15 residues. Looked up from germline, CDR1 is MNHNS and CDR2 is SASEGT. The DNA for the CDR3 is TGTGCCAGCAGTCCTGGACAGGGGGCGTTCGATGGCTACACCTTC. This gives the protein CASSPGQGAFDGYTF.

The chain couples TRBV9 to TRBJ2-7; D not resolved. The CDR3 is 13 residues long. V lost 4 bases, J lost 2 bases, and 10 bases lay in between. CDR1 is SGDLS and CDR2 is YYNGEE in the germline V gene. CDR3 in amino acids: CASSPSPTYEQYF. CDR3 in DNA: TGTGCCAGCAGCCCCTCCCCTACCTACGAGCAGTACTTC.

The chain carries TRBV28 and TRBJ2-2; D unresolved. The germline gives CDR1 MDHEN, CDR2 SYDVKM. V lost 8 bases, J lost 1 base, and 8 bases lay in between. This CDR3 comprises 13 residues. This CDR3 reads CASRGENTGELFF. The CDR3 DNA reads TGTGCCAGCCGCGGAGAGAACACCGGGGAGCTGTTTTTT.

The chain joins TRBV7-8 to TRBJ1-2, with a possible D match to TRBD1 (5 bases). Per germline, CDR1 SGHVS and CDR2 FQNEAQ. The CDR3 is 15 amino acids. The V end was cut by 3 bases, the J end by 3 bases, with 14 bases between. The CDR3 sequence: CASSFGGRVDYGYTF. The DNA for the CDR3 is TGTGCCAGCAGCTTTGGGGGGAGGGTGGACTATGGCTACACCTTC.

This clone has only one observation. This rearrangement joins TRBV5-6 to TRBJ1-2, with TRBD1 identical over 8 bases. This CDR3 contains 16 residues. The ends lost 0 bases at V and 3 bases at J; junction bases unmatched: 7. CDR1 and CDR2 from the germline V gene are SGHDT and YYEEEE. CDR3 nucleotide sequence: TGTGCCAGCAGCTTGGGAGGGCTGACAGGGGACTATGGCTACACCTTC. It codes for CASSLGGLTGDYGYTF.

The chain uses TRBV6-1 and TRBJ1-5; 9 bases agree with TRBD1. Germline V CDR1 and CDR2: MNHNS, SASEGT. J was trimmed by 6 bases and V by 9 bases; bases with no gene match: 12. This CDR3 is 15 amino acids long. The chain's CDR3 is CASDAGTGRVQPQHF. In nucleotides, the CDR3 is TGTGCCAGTGATGCCGGGACAGGGCGGGTTCAGCCCCAGCATTTT.

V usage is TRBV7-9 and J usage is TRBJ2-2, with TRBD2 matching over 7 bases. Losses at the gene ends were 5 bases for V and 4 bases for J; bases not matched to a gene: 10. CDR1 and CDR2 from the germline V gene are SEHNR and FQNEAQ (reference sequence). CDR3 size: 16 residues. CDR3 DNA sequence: TGTGCCAGCAGCCCCCCCAGCGGGGCGATCACCGGGGAGCTGTTTTTT. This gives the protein CASSPPSGAITGELFF. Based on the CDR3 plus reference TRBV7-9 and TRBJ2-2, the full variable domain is DTGVSQNPRHKITKRGQNVTFRCDPISEHNRLYWYRQTLGQGPEFLTYFQNEAQLEKSRLLSDRFSAERPKGSFSTLEIQRTEQGDSAMYLCASSPPSGAITGELFFGEGSRLTVL.

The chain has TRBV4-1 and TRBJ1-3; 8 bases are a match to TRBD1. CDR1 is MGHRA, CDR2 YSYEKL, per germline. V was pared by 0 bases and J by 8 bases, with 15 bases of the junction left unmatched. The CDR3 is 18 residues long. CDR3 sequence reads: CASSQDKWKLDREYTIYF. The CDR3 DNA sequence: TGCGCCAGCAGCCAAGACAAGTGGAAGTTGGACAGGGAGTACACCATATATTTT.

The CDR3 is CASSQGFYRGIDTQYF. The CDR3 bases are TGTGCCAGCAGCCAAGGGTTTTATCGGGGGATAGATACGCAGTATTTT. The V call is TRBV4-2, the J call TRBJ2-3, with D tentatively TRBD2 (6 bases). The CDR3 loop spans 16 amino acids. The V and J ends lost 1 base and 5 bases respectively, with 16 bases between them. Germline assignment: CDR1 LGHNA and CDR2 YNFKEQ.

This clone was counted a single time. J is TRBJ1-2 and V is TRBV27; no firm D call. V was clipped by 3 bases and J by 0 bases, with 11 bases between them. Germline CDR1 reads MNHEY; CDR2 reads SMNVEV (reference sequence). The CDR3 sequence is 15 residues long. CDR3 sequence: CASSFKGGTNYGYTF. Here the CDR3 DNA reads TGTGCCAGCAGTTTTAAGGGAGGCACTAACTATGGCTACACCTTC.

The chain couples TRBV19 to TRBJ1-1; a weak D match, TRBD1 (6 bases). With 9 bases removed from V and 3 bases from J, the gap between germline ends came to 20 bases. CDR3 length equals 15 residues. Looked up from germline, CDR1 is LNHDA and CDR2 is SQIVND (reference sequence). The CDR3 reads CASTPHGGPDTEAFF. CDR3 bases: TGTGCCAGCACCCCTCACGGGGGGCCTGACACTGAAGCTTTCTTT. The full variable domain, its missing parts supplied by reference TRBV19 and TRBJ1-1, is DGGITQSPKYLFRKEGQNVTLSCEQNLNHDAMYWYRQDPGQGLRLIYYSQIVNDFQKGDIAEGYSVSREKKESFPLTVTSAQKNPTAFYLCASTPHGGPDTEAFFGQGTRLTVV.

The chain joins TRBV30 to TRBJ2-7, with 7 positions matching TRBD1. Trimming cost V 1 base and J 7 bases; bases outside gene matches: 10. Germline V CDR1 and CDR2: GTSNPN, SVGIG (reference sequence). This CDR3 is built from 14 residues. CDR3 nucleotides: TGTGCCTGGAGTGAGGGCGGACAGGATGATGAGCAGTACTTC. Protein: CAWSEGGQDDEQYF.